This TCR beta chain was profiled in a study of response to subunit inactivated influenza vaccine. A word on this clonotype: Its antigen is not known.

V lost 5 bases and J 5 bases, leaving 15 bases between the germline ends. The CDR3 runs to 13 residues. Germline assignment: CDR1 DFQATT and CDR2 SNEGSKA (reference sequence). Study-wide points: Each seasonal influenza vaccination, the authors suggested, recruits few new T cells.

TCRdb passed the RT-PCR reads through MiXCR, listing each CDR3 protein once. In the table there are over 650,000 distinct CDR3 sequences, about 18% of which are singletons. Material: PBMCs from blood, obtained 4 to 6 days after vaccination. This receptor was obtained from a man in his forties or fifties who received an inactivated influenza vaccine. The chain is built from TRBV20-1 and TRBJ2-5; perhaps TRBD1 as D (5 bases). CDR3 DNA: TGCAGTGCTGAGGTTGCAGGGTTGGAGACCCAGTACTTC. It yields the protein CSAEVAGLETQYF.